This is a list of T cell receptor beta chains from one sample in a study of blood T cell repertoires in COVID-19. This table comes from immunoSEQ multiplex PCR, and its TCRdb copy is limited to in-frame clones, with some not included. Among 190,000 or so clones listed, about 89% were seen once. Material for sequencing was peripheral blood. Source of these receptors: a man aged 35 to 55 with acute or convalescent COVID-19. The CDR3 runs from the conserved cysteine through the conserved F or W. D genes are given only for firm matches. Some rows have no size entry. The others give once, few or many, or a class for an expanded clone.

CDR3 DNA: TGTGCCAGCAGCCAAGGTCTGGGCAGGCAAGAGACCCAGTACTTC; CDR3 protein: CASSQGLGRQETQYF; D gene: NA; clone size: NA; V gene: TRBV14; J gene: TRBJ2-5
CDR3 DNA: TGTGCCAGCAGTTCTAAGGGGGATCAGCCCCAGCATTTT; CDR3 protein: CASSSKGDQPQHF; D gene: NA; clone size: once; V gene: TRBV6-6; J gene: TRBJ1-5
CDR3 DNA: TGTGCCAGCAGTTTTGGCCCCGGGGAGCTGTTTTTT; CDR3 protein: CASSFGPGELFF; D gene: NA; clone size: NA; V gene: TRBV12-3/TRBV12-4; J gene: TRBJ2-2
CDR3 DNA: TGTGCCAGCAACAAAAGGCCACAGGGACCCTTGAACACTGAAGCTTTCTTT; CDR3 protein: CASNKRPQGPLNTEAFF; D gene: NA; clone size: NA; V gene: TRBV7-2; J gene: TRBJ1-1
CDR3 DNA: TGTGCCAGCAGTCCCGGTTTAGGGACACAAGCTTTCTTT; CDR3 protein: CASSPGLGTQAFF; D gene: NA; clone size: NA; V gene: TRBV7-8; J gene: TRBJ1-1
CDR3 DNA: TGCGCCAGCAGCTTAGGGACTATACGAGAGCAGTACTTC; CDR3 protein: CASSLGTIREQYF; D gene: TRBD2; clone size: NA; V gene: TRBV5-1; J gene: TRBJ2-7
CDR3 DNA: TGCGCCAGCAGTGACGGGAGCACAGATACGCAGTATTTT; CDR3 protein: CASSDGSTDTQYF; D gene: NA; clone size: NA; V gene: TRBV10-2; J gene: TRBJ2-3
CDR3 DNA: TGTGCCAGCAGTTTTAACACGTATACGCAGTATTTT; CDR3 protein: CASSFNTYTQYF; D gene: NA; clone size: once; V gene: TRBV28; J gene: TRBJ2-3
CDR3 DNA: TGTGCCAGCAGCGTAGCGGACAGGGGGTACATTCAGTACTTC; CDR3 protein: CASSVADRGYIQYF; D gene: TRBD1; clone size: NA; V gene: TRBV9; J gene: TRBJ2-4
CDR3 DNA: TGTGCCAGCTCTGTGACACCGGGACTAGCGGGCTCCTACAATGAGCAGTTCTTC; CDR3 protein: CASSVTPGLAGSYNEQFF; D gene: TRBD2; clone size: NA; V gene: TRBV18; J gene: TRBJ2-1
CDR3 DNA: TGCGCCAGCAGCCAAGGGGCTGGGGCTTTAGGAAACACCATATATTTT; CDR3 protein: CASSQGAGALGNTIYF; D gene: NA; clone size: NA; V gene: TRBV4-3; J gene: TRBJ1-3
CDR3 DNA: TGTGCCAGCAGTTTTGTCGGGTCATACAATGAGCAGTTCTTC; CDR3 protein: CASSFVGSYNEQFF; D gene: NA; clone size: NA; V gene: TRBV27; J gene: TRBJ2-1
CDR3 DNA: TGTGCCAGCAGTCGACAGGGATACTCTGGAAACACCATATATTTT; CDR3 protein: CASSRQGYSGNTIYF; D gene: TRBD1; clone size: NA; V gene: TRBV7-2; J gene: TRBJ1-3
CDR3 DNA: TGTGCTAGTGGTACCGACTCTTCGGAGACCCAGTACTTC; CDR3 protein: CASGTDSSETQYF; D gene: NA; clone size: NA; V gene: TRBV12-5; J gene: TRBJ2-5
CDR3 DNA: TGTGCCAGCAGCGCCGAAGACAGGACAGATACGCAGTATTTT; CDR3 protein: CASSAEDRTDTQYF; D gene: NA; clone size: NA; V gene: TRBV9; J gene: TRBJ2-3
CDR3 DNA: TGTGCCAGCAGCCATGGTTCGCCAGTGAACACTGAAGCTTTCTTT; CDR3 protein: CASSHGSPVNTEAFF; D gene: NA; clone size: NA; V gene: TRBV3-1/TRBV3-2; J gene: TRBJ1-1
CDR3 DNA: TGTGCCAGCAGTGAAGGGACACCGAACACCGGGGAGCTGTTTTTT; CDR3 protein: CASSEGTPNTGELFF; D gene: NA; clone size: NA; V gene: TRBV6-1; J gene: TRBJ2-2
CDR3 DNA: TGTGCCAGCAGCACACAGACAGGGCACGTCTCTGGGGCCAACGTCCTGACTTTC; CDR3 protein: CASSTQTGHVSGANVLTF; D gene: TRBD1; clone size: NA; V gene: TRBV7-2; J gene: TRBJ2-6
CDR3 DNA: TGTGCCTGGAGTGGAGGGAACACGCAGCCCCAGCATTTT; CDR3 protein: CAWSGGNTQPQHF; D gene: NA; clone size: NA; V gene: TRBV30; J gene: TRBJ1-5
CDR3 DNA: TGTGCCACCAGCAGAGATAGGGGGAACACCGGGGAGCTGTTTTTT; CDR3 protein: CATSRDRGNTGELFF; D gene: NA; clone size: NA; V gene: TRBV15; J gene: TRBJ2-2
CDR3 DNA: TGTGCCAGCAGTTTCCAATTGGGACAGAGCTACGAGCAGTACTTC; CDR3 protein: CASSFQLGQSYEQYF; D gene: TRBD1; clone size: NA; V gene: TRBV28; J gene: TRBJ2-7
CDR3 DNA: TGTGCCAGCAGTTTCTCCATCGACAGGATGTCCTACGAGCAGTACTTC; CDR3 protein: CASSFSIDRMSYEQYF; D gene: NA; clone size: NA; V gene: TRBV28; J gene: TRBJ2-7
CDR3 DNA: TGTGCCAGCAGCTTTGTCGCGGGAGACACTGAAGCTTTCTTT; CDR3 protein: CASSFVAGDTEAFF; D gene: NA; clone size: NA; V gene: TRBV5-5; J gene: TRBJ1-1
CDR3 DNA: TGTGCCACCTCCAAGGGGGCTGGGGCCAACGTCCTGACTTTC; CDR3 protein: CATSKGAGANVLTF; D gene: NA; clone size: NA; V gene: TRBV30; J gene: TRBJ2-6
CDR3 DNA: TGCAGCGCGACGACAGGGGGCCTCGGGGAGCTGTTTTTT; CDR3 protein: CSATTGGLGELFF; D gene: TRBD1; clone size: NA; V gene: TRBV29-1; J gene: TRBJ2-2
CDR3 DNA: TGTGCCAGCAGCTTAGACGAGGGGGCGAGGTTCGACACTGAAGCTTTCTTT; CDR3 protein: CASSLDEGARFDTEAFF; D gene: TRBD1; clone size: NA; V gene: TRBV7-9; J gene: TRBJ1-1
CDR3 DNA: TGTGCCAGCAGCCACTCCGGGGCGGGGACTGAAGCTTTCTTT; CDR3 protein: CASSHSGAGTEAFF; D gene: NA; clone size: NA; V gene: TRBV3-1/TRBV3-2; J gene: TRBJ1-1
CDR3 DNA: TGTGCCAGCAGCCCCGGAACTAGTGACGAGCAGTACTTC; CDR3 protein: CASSPGTSDEQYF; D gene: NA; clone size: NA; V gene: TRBV5-4; J gene: TRBJ2-7
CDR3 DNA: TGTGCCTGGACTTCGACAGCTATCAATTCACCCCTCCACTTT; CDR3 protein: CAWTSTAINSPLHF; D gene: NA; clone size: NA; V gene: TRBV30; J gene: TRBJ1-6
CDR3 DNA: TGTGCCAGCAGCCAAGATCGACTAGCGGGGGCCCCCACAGATACGCAGTATTTT; CDR3 protein: CASSQDRLAGAPTDTQYF; D gene: TRBD2; clone size: NA; V gene: TRBV4-2; J gene: TRBJ2-3
CDR3 DNA: TGTGCCAGCAGTTTCCCCTCGAGTGGGGGACAGGGGGAGCCAGACGAGCAGTACTTC; CDR3 protein: CASSFPSSGGQGEPDEQYF; D gene: TRBD1; clone size: NA; V gene: TRBV28; J gene: TRBJ2-7
CDR3 DNA: TGCGCCAGCAGCTTGTTTGGGTACAGAGAGAACACTGAAGCTTTCTTT; CDR3 protein: CASSLFGYRENTEAFF; D gene: NA; clone size: NA; V gene: TRBV5-1; J gene: TRBJ1-1
CDR3 DNA: TGTGCCAGCTCACCGACAGGGAACACCGGGGAGCTGTTTTTT; CDR3 protein: CASSPTGNTGELFF; D gene: NA; clone size: NA; V gene: TRBV18; J gene: TRBJ2-2
CDR3 DNA: TGTGCCAGCTTCTCACAGGGACGAGATACGCAGTATTTT; CDR3 protein: CASFSQGRDTQYF; D gene: NA; clone size: NA; V gene: TRBV12-3/TRBV12-4; J gene: TRBJ2-3
CDR3 DNA: TGCGCCAGCAGCTTGGGGACTGAGGGTTCGGTAGCTTTCTTT; CDR3 protein: CASSLGTEGSVAFF; D gene: NA; clone size: NA; V gene: TRBV5-1; J gene: TRBJ1-1
CDR3 DNA: TGTGCCATCAGTGAGTCAACGGTTAACTCCTACAATGAGCAGTTCTTC; CDR3 protein: CAISESTVNSYNEQFF; D gene: NA; clone size: NA; V gene: TRBV10-3; J gene: TRBJ2-1
CDR3 DNA: TGTGCCAGCAGTTTTGGTGCGGGCACTGAAGCTTTCTTT; CDR3 protein: CASSFGAGTEAFF; D gene: NA; clone size: NA; V gene: TRBV6-2/TRBV6-3; J gene: TRBJ1-1